This T cell receptor beta chain was sequenced for a study of breast tumors, draining lymph nodes, adjacent tissues. Each CDR3 protein gets one entry after TCRdb re-called the multiplex PCR reads with MiXCR. The sample includes 55,000 to 75,000 distinct CDR3 sequences, 40% to 45% of them seen just once. Germline V gene data show CDR1 as SNHLY and CDR2 as FYNNEI. This CDR3 is 16 amino acids long. V was clipped by 8 bases and J by 4 bases; unmatched bases: 10. The chain recombines TRBV2 with TRBJ2-6, with 8 bases fitting TRBD2. Material for sequencing was breast tumor tissue. The clonotype was recovered from a female donor with breast cancer. Some clones in this sample may be carry-over from other donors' samples. As DNA, the CDR3 is TGTGCCAGCTCTGCTCAGGCTAGCGGGGGGGCCAACGTCCTGACTTTC. Translated: CASSAQASGGANVLTF. Filled out from reference TRBV2 and TRBJ2-6, the complete variable domain reads EPEVTQTPSHQVTQMGQEVILRCVPISNHLYFYWYRQILGQKVEFLVSFYNNEISEKSEIFDDQFSVERPDGSNFTLKIRSTKLEDSAMYFCASSAQASGGANVLTFGAGSRLTVL.